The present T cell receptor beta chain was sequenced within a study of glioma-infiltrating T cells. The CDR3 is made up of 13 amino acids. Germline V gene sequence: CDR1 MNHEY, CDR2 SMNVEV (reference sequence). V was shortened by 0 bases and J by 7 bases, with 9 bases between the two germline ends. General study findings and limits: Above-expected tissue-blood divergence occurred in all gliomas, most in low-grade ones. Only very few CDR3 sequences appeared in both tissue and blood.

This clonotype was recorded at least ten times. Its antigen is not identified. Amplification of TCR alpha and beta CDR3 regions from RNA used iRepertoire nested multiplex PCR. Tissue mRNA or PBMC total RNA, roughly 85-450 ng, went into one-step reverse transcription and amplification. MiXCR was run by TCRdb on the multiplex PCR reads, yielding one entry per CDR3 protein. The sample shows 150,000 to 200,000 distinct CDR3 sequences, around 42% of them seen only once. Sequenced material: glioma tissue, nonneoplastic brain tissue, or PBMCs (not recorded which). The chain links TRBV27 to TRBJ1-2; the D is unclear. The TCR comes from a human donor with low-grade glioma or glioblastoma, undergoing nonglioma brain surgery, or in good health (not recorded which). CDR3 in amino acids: CASSLSEGSGYTF. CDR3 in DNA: TGTGCCAGCAGTTTATCGGAAGGCTCTGGCTACACCTTC.